These T cell receptor beta chains were read from a single sample in a study of T cell responses to AZD1222 COVID-19 vaccine. TCRdb's copy holds only in-frame clones and misses some; the assay was immunoSEQ multiplex PCR. This sample has some 120,000 clones, with around nine tenths found just once. The sample here was peripheral blood, taken 28 days after the second AZD1222 dose. The receptors come from an adult who received the AZD1222 COVID-19 vaccine. CDR3s include the opening cysteine and the closing phenylalanine or tryptophan. D genes are given only for firm matches. Only part of the rows carry a size: once, few, many, or a class if the clone is expanded.

>.|TRBJ2-1|TRBV12-3/TRBV12-4|.
TGTGCCAGCATGAACCAAGCGGTCAATGAGCAGTTCTTC
CASMNQAVNEQFF
>.|TRBJ2-2|TRBV15|.
TGTGCCACCAGCAGAGAAGATCAAAAGAACACCGGGGAGCTGTTTTTT
CATSREDQKNTGELFF
>.|TRBJ2-3|TRBV9|TRBD2
TGTGCCAGCAGCGCCCTCGGGAGGGGTATGACAGATACGCAGTATTTT
CASSALGRGMTDTQYF
>.|TRBJ2-6|TRBV7-3|.
TGTGCCAGCAGCCTCACCCACAGACAGAGCTCTGGGGCCAACGTCCTGACTTTC
CASSLTHRQSSGANVLTF
>.|TRBJ2-7|TRBV28|TRBD1
TGTGCCAGCTCCTCAGGGGGTCTATACGAGCAGTACTTC
CASSSGGLYEQYF
>.|TRBJ2-1|TRBV6-5|.
TGTGCCAGCAGTTGGTACGGGAGAATGAACAATGAGCAGTTCTTC
CASSWYGRMNNEQFF
>.|TRBJ1-4|TRBV11-2|.
TGTGCCAGCAGCTTAGGGGTAGGGGATGAAAAACTGTTTTTT
CASSLGVGDEKLFF
>once|TRBJ2-2|TRBV6-2/TRBV6-3|.
TGTGCCAGCAGTACGGCGGTTTTCGGGGAGCTGTTTTTT
CASSTAVFGELFF
>.|TRBJ1-2|TRBV28|.
TGTGCCAGCCAATCGGGGGGAGGCGTTTATGGCTACACCTTC
CASQSGGGVYGYTF
>.|TRBJ2-3|TRBV9|.
TGTGCCAGCAGCGAAAAGCGCGGACTCACAGATACGCAGTATTTT
CASSEKRGLTDTQYF
>.|TRBJ2-1|TRBV2|.
TGTGCCAGCAGTGTTTACAGTGAGCAGTTCTTC
CASSVYSEQFF
>once|TRBJ1-6|TRBV30|.
TGTGCCTGGAAATTGGACCTTCGGGATGGCTCCTATAATTCACCCCTCCACTTT
CAWKLDLRDGSYNSPLHF
>.|TRBJ1-2|TRBV28|.
TGTGCCAGCAGTATCGACTCCCGCCCGGGGGATGGCTACACCTTC
CASSIDSRPGDGYTF
>.|TRBJ1-1|TRBV19|.
TGTGCCAGTAGGGCGGATTATCCGAACACTGAAGCTTTCTTT
CASRADYPNTEAFF
>.|TRBJ1-3|TRBV28|TRBD1
TGTGCCAGCAGTTTAAGGGGGCAGGGGGCTGTTTCTGGAAACACCATATATTTT
CASSLRGQGAVSGNTIYF
>.|TRBJ2-1|TRBV4-1|.
TGCGCCAGCAGCCCTATAGCGGACCTCTACAATGAGCAGTTCTTC
CASSPIADLYNEQFF
>.|TRBJ2-5|TRBV7-8|.
TGTGCCAGCAGCTTAAACTTGCAGCAAGAGACCCAGTACTTC
CASSLNLQQETQYF
>.|TRBJ2-2|TRBV3-1/TRBV3-2|TRBD1
TGTGCCAGCAGCCAAGATAGACAGGGGAGGACCGGGGAGCTGTTTTTT
CASSQDRQGRTGELFF
>.|TRBJ1-1|TRBV27|.
TGTGCCAGCAGTTCTTCTGGGGGTCGGACTGAAGCTTTCTTT
CASSSSGGRTEAFF
>.|TRBJ2-2|TRBV18|TRBD2
TGTGCCAGCTCACTAGCGGGAGAAATGAACACCGGGGAGCTGTTTTTT
CASSLAGEMNTGELFF
>.|TRBJ1-1|TRBV30|.
TGTGCCTGGAACCACGGGGACACTGAAGCTTTCTTT
CAWNHGDTEAFF
>.|TRBJ1-2|TRBV28|.
TGTGCCAGCAGTTTAACCAAGGGGGGCTACACCTTC
CASSLTKGGYTF
>few|TRBJ2-7|TRBV5-1|.
TGCGCCAGCAGCTTAGCTCCCGTCTCCTACGAGCAGTACTTC
CASSLAPVSYEQYF
>.|TRBJ2-5|TRBV28|TRBD2
TGTGCCAGCAGTCCCTTCACTAGCGGGGTGTACCAAGAGACCCAGTACTTC
CASSPFTSGVYQETQYF
>.|TRBJ1-5|TRBV19|.
TGTGCCACCCAGACAGACTATCAGCCCCAGCATTTT
CATQTDYQPQHF
>.|TRBJ2-3|TRBV27|.
TGTGCCAGCAGTTTGAGGGCGCGCACAGATACGCAGTATTTT
CASSLRARTDTQYF
>.|TRBJ1-4|TRBV30|.
TGTGCCTGGAGTGTATGGCATGCAACTAATGAAAAACTGTTTTTT
CAWSVWHATNEKLFF
>.|TRBJ1-2|TRBV28|.
TGTGCCAGCAGTCCCGACTTGGGTGGCTACACCTTC
CASSPDLGGYTF
>.|TRBJ2-5|TRBV2|.
TGTGCCAGCAGTGAAGGGCAGGGTAATTCCCAGTACTTC
CASSEGQGNSQYF
>.|TRBJ2-1|TRBV5-6|.
TGTGCCAGCAGCTTGAGGGAAGAGGTTGAGCAGTTCTTC
CASSLREEVEQFF
>.|TRBJ1-1|TRBV29-1|.
TGCAGCGTTGATCAGGTACCGGGAACCACCGGAGGGAAAGCTTTCTTT
CSVDQVPGTTGGKAFF
>.|TRBJ1-6|TRBV6-6|.
TGTGCCAGCAGTTACCAAGGACAGTTTAATTCACCCCTCCACTTT
CASSYQGQFNSPLHF
>.|TRBJ2-1|TRBV9|TRBD2
TGTGCCAGCAGCTATAGCGGGAGCTCCTACAATGAGCAGTTCTTC
CASSYSGSSYNEQFF
>.|TRBJ1-2|TRBV19|TRBD1
TGTGCCAGTTCGGGACAGGGGTTCCTTCGCTACACCTTC
CASSGQGFLRYTF
>.|TRBJ1-5|TRBV19|.
TGTGCCAGTAGTATTTGGGGGGCAGATAGCAATCAGCCCCAGCATTTT
CASSIWGADSNQPQHF
>.|TRBJ2-7|TRBV3-1/TRBV3-2|TRBD1
TGTGCCAGCAGCCACCGGGACAGGGGTAACGAGCAGTACTTC
CASSHRDRGNEQYF
>.|TRBJ1-2|TRBV7-8|TRBD1
TGTGCCAGCAGCTTAGGGACAGGGGTATTCTATGGCTACACCTTC
CASSLGTGVFYGYTF
>.|TRBJ1-2|TRBV7-8|.
TGTGCCAGCAGCTCCACAAGGCCGGCAGGGGATGGCTACACCTTC
CASSSTRPAGDGYTF
>.|TRBJ1-5|TRBV7-8|.
TGTGCCAGCAGCTCCCAAGGGAGTCCCAATCAGCCCCAGCATTTT
CASSSQGSPNQPQHF
>.|TRBJ1-5|TRBV28|.
TGTGCCAGCAGGGGACTACAGGGATTTGAGCCCCAGCATTTT
CASRGLQGFEPQHF
>.|TRBJ2-5|TRBV4-1|TRBD2
TGCGCCAGCAGCCAAGTGGTCCTAGCGGGGGGGAGGCAGTACTTC
CASSQVVLAGGRQYF
>.|TRBJ2-7|TRBV6-5|TRBD2
TGTGCCAGCAGTATCGGAACTAGCGGAAACTACGAGCAGTACTTC
CASSIGTSGNYEQYF
>.|TRBJ1-1|TRBV3-1/TRBV3-2|.
TGTGCCAGCAGCCAAGAGTTTTCGACAGCCAACACTGAAGCTTTCTTT
CASSQEFSTANTEAFF
>.|TRBJ1-2|TRBV29-1|.
TGCAGCGTTGCGGGACCGGGGGGCTACACCTTC
CSVAGPGGYTF
>.|TRBJ2-6|TRBV7-9|TRBD1
TGTGCCAGCAGCTTTCGCCGGGACAGGGGGAAGTTTGGGGCCAACGTCCTGACTTTC
CASSFRRDRGKFGANVLTF
>.|TRBJ1-3|TRBV3-1/TRBV3-2|.
TGTGCCAGCAGCCAAGCGGGGACTGGAAACACCATATATTTT
CASSQAGTGNTIYF
>.|TRBJ1-6|TRBV7-8|.
TGTGCCAGCAGCCAGTGGCTCTATAATTCACCCCTCCACTTT
CASSQWLYNSPLHF
>.|TRBJ2-1|TRBV27|.
TGTGCCAGCAGTTTGGAGAGAGGGGGTAATGAGCAGTTCTTC
CASSLERGGNEQFF
>.|TRBJ2-7|TRBV28|.
TGTGCCAGCACCGGGACGTTCGGGGAGCAGTACTTC
CASTGTFGEQYF
>.|TRBJ2-7|TRBV28|.
TGTGCCAGCACAGCGAGCTCCTACGAGCAGTACTTC
CASTASSYEQYF
>.|TRBJ2-2|TRBV24-1|TRBD1
TGTGCCACCAGTGCTATAGGGGGCGCAGCCGGGGAGCTGTTTTTT
CATSAIGGAAGELFF
>.|TRBJ2-2|TRBV13|.
TGTGCCAGCCGAGCTTCGGGCACCGGGGAGCTGTTTTTT
CASRASGTGELFF
>.|TRBJ2-7|TRBV28|.
TGTGCCAGCAGTTTAAACAGCCCCTACGAGCAGTACTTC
CASSLNSPYEQYF
>.|TRBJ1-5|TRBV10-3|.
TGTGCCATCAGGGAAGGGAATCAGCCCCAGCATTTT
CAIREGNQPQHF
>.|TRBJ1-2|TRBV12-3/TRBV12-4|.
TGTGCCAGCAGGGCCTATGGGGCCTATGGCTACACCTTC
CASRAYGAYGYTF
>.|TRBJ2-7|TRBV15|.
TGTGCCACCAGCAGAGACCACTACGAGCAGTACTTC
CATSRDHYEQYF
>.|TRBJ1-2|TRBV6-5|TRBD1
TGTGCCAGCAGGAGGGACAGGGAAAGTAACTATGGCTACACCTTC
CASRRDRESNYGYTF
>few|TRBJ2-7|TRBV2|.
TGTGCCAGCAGTGAAGGTTCCAACTGGTACGAGCAGTACTTC
CASSEGSNWYEQYF